The 8 T cell receptor beta chains listed next were all sequenced from one sample in a study of CD8 T cells in ankylosing spondylitis. Notes on the study in general: Characteristic of ankylosing spondylitis blood, it appeared, was a TCR beta motif comprising roughly eight highly homologous variants.

TCRdb reanalysed the 5' RACE reads using MiXCR and keeps one entry per CDR3 protein. Here the sample spans about 800,000 distinct CDR3 sequences, 12% being singletons. The antigens these receptors bind are not known. The sample was blood, either unsorted or a sorted T cell fraction (not recorded which). The receptors originated from a male donor with ankylosing spondylitis.

The CDR3 DNA is TGCGCCAGCAGCCAAGCTTGGGGGCATGGAAACACCATATATTTT. Amino acid sequence: CASSQAWGHGNTIYF. The rearrangement joins TRBV4-3 to TRBJ1-3, with D tentatively TRBD1 (6 bases). The germline V gene has CDR1 LGHNA and CDR2 YSLEER. There are 15 residues in the CDR3. Between the trimmed V and J ends, which lost 1 base and 3 bases, there was a span of 10 bases.

The chain links TRBV20-1 to TRBJ2-1; D gene ambiguous. Germline loops: CDR1 DFQATT, CDR2 SNEGSKA (reference sequence). The CDR3 spans 14 residues. The ends were cut back, 2 bases at V and 7 bases at J, with 15 bases in the middle. This CDR3 is CSARTPRIENEQFF. CDR3 bases: TGCAGTGCTAGAACCCCCCGGATAGAAAATGAGCAGTTCTTC.

The V and J genes are TRBV5-6 and TRBJ2-1; 9 bases map to TRBD2. Germline CDR1 reads SGHDT; CDR2 reads YYEEEE. This CDR3 region has 19 residues. Losses at the gene ends were 1 base for V and 0 bases for J; bases not matched to a gene: 11. For the CDR3, the DNA is TGTGCCAGCAGCTTGACGTCCGCGGGGGGGATTAGCTCCTACAATGAGCAGTTCTTC. Protein sequence: CASSLTSAGGISSYNEQFF.

Only a few counts were recorded for this clonotype. The chain uses TRBV6-1 and TRBJ2-7; possibly TRBD2 for D (6 bases). Between the trimmed V and J ends, which lost 4 bases and 4 bases, there was a span of 23 bases. Germline V gene data show CDR1 as MNHNS and CDR2 as SASEGT. The CDR3 is 17 residues long. CDR3 sequence: CASSGGTAKFPTYEQYF. CDR3 in DNA: TGTGCCAGCAGTGGGGGGACTGCCAAATTCCCTACGTACGAGCAGTACTTC.

This clonotype turned up a few times. The CDR3 sequence: CASSPQGKVTEAFF. The CDR3 region has the DNA TGTGCCAGCAGCCCACAGGGTAAGGTCACTGAAGCTTTCTTT. The J gene is TRBJ1-1, the V gene TRBV12-3 or TRBV12-4, with a weak D call TRBD1 (6 bases). Trimming stripped 6 bases from V and 4 bases from J, with 15 bases between. The CDR3 loop spans 14 amino acids.

This clonotype was counted between two and nine times. CDR3 nucleotide sequence: TGCAGTGCTAGAGAGTCCGGACGGGAAAGTTGGTACGAGCAGTACTTC. Protein: CSARESGRESWYEQYF. The chain uses TRBV20-1 and TRBJ2-7, with D perhaps matching TRBD2 (5 bases). With 0 bases removed from V and 4 bases from J, the gap between germline ends came to 19 bases. The CDR3 totals 16 residues. From germline, CDR1 is DFQATT and CDR2 SNEGSKA (reference sequence).

The chain links TRBV18 to TRBJ2-7; tentatively, D is TRBD1 or TRBD2 (5 bases each). CDR3 size: 13 residues. V lost 6 bases to trimming and J lost 3 bases, with 12 bases between them. Germline V gene lookup returns CDR1 KGHSH and CDR2 LQKENI. The CDR3 DNA follows: TGTGCCAGCTCCAAAGGGACCAACTACGAGCAGTACTTC. It encodes CASSKGTNYEQYF.

This clonotype came up many times. The chain links TRBV9 to TRBJ2-3; D possibly uses TRBD1 or TRBD2 (5 bases each). V shed 4 bases and J shed 3 bases, with 18 bases lying between them. Germline lookup yields CDR1 SGDLS and CDR2 YYNGEE. The CDR3 length is 16 residues. CDR3 DNA sequence: TGTGCCAGCAGCCCCCCTCTTCGGGACGCTACAGATACGCAGTATTTT. The encoded protein is CASSPPLRDATDTQYF.